This section outlines one T cell receptor (beta chain) sequence together with its context. The sample originates from a study of cytotoxic CD8 clonotypes in ibrutinib-treated CLL. The protocol was immunoSEQ multiplex PCR, while the TCRdb copy is restricted to in-frame clones and leaves out a portion. Altogether tens of thousands of clones are present, around 79% being singletons, with the ten largest covering about 4.8%. The CDR3 is 12 residues long. Trimming removed 8 bases from V and 4 bases from J, with 9 bases in between. CDR1 and CDR2 (germline): ENHRY, SYGVKD. The sequencing here drew on PBMCs, taken after 12 months of ibrutinib treatment. This chain connects TRBV10-3 to TRBJ1-5; possible D gene TRBD1, 5 bases. The sequence was obtained from a human donor with chronic lymphocytic leukemia. CDR3 sequence reads: CAIRGGNQPQHF. The CDR3, as DNA: TGTGCCATCCGCGGGGGAAATCAGCCCCAGCATTTT.